This T cell receptor beta chain was documented in a study of cytotoxic CD8 clonotypes in ibrutinib-treated CLL. CDR1 and CDR2 from the germline V gene are SGHNT and YYREEE (reference sequence). The length of the CDR3 is 14 residues. Trimming cost V 0 bases and J 5 bases, with 10 bases left between them. TCRdb's table, derived via immunoSEQ multiplex PCR, lists solely in-frame clones and lacks some. Seen here are roughly 200,000 clones, over 55% observed once, and the top ten hold 13%. Sample: PBMCs, taken after 24 months of ibrutinib treatment. The chain has TRBV5-4 and TRBJ2-3; possibly TRBD2 for D (5 bases). The origin of this receptor is a human donor with chronic lymphocytic leukemia. In DNA, the CDR3 is TGTGCCAGCAGCTTGGGACTGGGAGTAGATACGCAGTATTTT. This codes for CASSLGLGVDTQYF.